This TCR beta chain came from a study of blood T cell repertoires in COVID-19. Across the whole study: Samples came from the United States, Italy and Spain, spanning acute and convalescent COVID-19. Sample material is recorded as cDNA or gDNA derived from T cells, B-cell-depleted T cells, or PBMCs.

How the authors handled the data: Quantification of nucleated cells was approximated via reference gene primer amplification. Some clones are missing from TCRdb's copy, which holds only in-frame ones; the method was immunoSEQ multiplex PCR. From that table come the V and J calls and clone size; the DNA was used to work out D and trimming. The data show approximately 250,000 clones, approximately 80% seen once. The ends were cut back, 0 bases at V and 4 bases at J, with 10 bases in the middle. The CDR3 sequence is 14 residues long. CDR1 and CDR2 from the germline V gene are SNHLY and FYNNEI. This sequence was found in a human donor in a cohort sampled during active COVID-19. The source material was peripheral blood. The chain has TRBV2 and TRBJ2-7, with D maybe TRBD2 (6 bases). The CDR3 DNA follows: TGTGCCAGCAGTGAAGCTCGGGGGAGTTACGAGCAGTACTTC. Translating it yields CASSEARGSYEQYF. Complete variable domain (other parts from reference TRBV2 and TRBJ2-7): EPEVTQTPSHQVTQMGQEVILRCVPISNHLYFYWYRQILGQKVEFLVSFYNNEISEKSEIFDDQFSVERPDGSNFTLKIRSTKLEDSAMYFCASSEARGSYEQYFGPGTRLTVT.